This T cell receptor beta chain stems from a study of cytomegalovirus exposure and HLA in healthy donors. Study-level information: HLA-typed donors were the source of 90 million or so unique TCRs, which an early data release held. Study-level points and caveats: A later analysis reported that several of the most significant clusters appeared to be linked to common viral pathogens, among them Epstein-Barr virus. Overall, around 150 TCR beta chains were annotated as cytomegalovirus-associated. Productive rates of about 87% or about 30% were seen for most TCR beta V segments in an earlier analysis.

Primers for the PCR totalled 60 Vbeta and 13 Jbeta. The table came from immunoSEQ multiplex PCR; TCRdb's copy has only in-frame clones and leaves some out. The sample gives approximately 220,000 clones, roughly 83% of which show up once; approximately 0.71% is in the top ten. J lost 2 bases, V lost 2 bases, and 9 bases had no gene match. The CDR3 is 18 amino acids. Germline V gene lookup returns CDR1 LNHDA and CDR2 SQIVND (reference sequence). A remark on this clone: Its matching antigen is unknown.

This clonotype originated in a boy between 2 and 15 years old in good health and CMV-seronegative. The material sequenced was PBMCs. The genes are TRBV19 and TRBJ2-2; 9 nucleotides align to TRBD1. The CDR3 DNA reads TGTGCCAGTAGTATACCGGGACAGGGAGGCAGTAACACCGGGGAGCTGTTTTTT. Translation: CASSIPGQGGSNTGELFF.